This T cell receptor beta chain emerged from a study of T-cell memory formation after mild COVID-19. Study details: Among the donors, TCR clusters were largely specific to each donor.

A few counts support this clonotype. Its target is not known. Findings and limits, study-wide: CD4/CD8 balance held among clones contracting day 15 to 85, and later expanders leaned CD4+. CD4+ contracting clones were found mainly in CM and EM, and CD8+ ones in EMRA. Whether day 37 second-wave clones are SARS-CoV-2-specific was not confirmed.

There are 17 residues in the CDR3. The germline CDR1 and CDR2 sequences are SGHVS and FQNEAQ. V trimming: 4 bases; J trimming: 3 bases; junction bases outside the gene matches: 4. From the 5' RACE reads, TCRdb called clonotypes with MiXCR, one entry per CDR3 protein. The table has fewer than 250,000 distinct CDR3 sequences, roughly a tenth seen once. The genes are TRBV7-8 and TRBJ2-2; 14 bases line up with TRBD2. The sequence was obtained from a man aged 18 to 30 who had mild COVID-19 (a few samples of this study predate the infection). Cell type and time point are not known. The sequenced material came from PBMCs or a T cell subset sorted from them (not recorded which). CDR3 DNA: TGTGCCAGCAGCTGGACTAGCGGGGGGATGGACACCGGGGAGCTGTTTTTT. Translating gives CASSWTSGGMDTGELFF.